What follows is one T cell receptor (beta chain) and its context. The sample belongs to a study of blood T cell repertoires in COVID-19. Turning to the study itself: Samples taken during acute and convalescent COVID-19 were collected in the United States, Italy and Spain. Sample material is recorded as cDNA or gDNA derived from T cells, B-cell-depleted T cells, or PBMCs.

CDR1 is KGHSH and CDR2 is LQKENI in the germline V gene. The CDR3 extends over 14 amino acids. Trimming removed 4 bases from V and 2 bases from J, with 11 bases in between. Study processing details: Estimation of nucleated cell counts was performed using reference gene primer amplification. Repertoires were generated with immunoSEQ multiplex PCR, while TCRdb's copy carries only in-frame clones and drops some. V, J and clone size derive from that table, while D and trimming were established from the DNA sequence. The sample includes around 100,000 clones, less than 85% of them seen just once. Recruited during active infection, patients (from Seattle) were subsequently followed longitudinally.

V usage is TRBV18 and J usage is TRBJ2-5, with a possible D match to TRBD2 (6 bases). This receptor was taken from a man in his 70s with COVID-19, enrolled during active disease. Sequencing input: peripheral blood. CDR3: CASSQTAGQETQYF. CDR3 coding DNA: TGTGCCAGCTCACAAACGGCGGGACAAGAGACCCAGTACTTC.